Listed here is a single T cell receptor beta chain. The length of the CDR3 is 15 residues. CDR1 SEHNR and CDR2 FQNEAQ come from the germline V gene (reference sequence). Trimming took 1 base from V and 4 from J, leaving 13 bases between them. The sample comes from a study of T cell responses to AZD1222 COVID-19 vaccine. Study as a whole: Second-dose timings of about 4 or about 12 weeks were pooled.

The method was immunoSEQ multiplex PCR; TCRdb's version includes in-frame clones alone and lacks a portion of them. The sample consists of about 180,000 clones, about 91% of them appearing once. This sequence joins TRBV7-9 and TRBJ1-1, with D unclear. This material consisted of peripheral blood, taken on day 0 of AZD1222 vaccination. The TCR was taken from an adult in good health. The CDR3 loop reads CASSLVSGRGTEAFF. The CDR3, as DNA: TGTGCCAGCAGCTTAGTTTCCGGCCGGGGCACTGAAGCTTTCTTT.